Shown below are 30 T cell receptor beta chains from a single sample sequenced in a study of cytotoxic CD8 clonotypes in ibrutinib-treated CLL. Sequencing used immunoSEQ multiplex PCR; TCRdb keeps in-frame clones, though not all of them. The sample yields more than 25,000 clones, 55% to 70% seen once. The sequences come from PBMCs, collected after 24 months of ibrutinib treatment. Receptors were obtained from a human donor with chronic lymphocytic leukemia.

The rearrangement uses TRBV12-5 and TRBJ1-6; no reliable D call. Germline-derived CDR1 and CDR2 are LGHNT and FRNRAP. Trimming left V 6 bases short and J 8 bases short, with 11 bases between. This CDR3 has 13 amino acids. The CDR3 sequence is CASGGDGDSPLHF. CDR3 sequence (DNA): TGTGCTAGTGGCGGCGACGGGGATTCACCCCTCCACTTT. Full variable domain (rest looked up from reference TRBV12-5 and TRBJ1-6): DARVTQTPRHKVTEMGQEVTMRCQPILGHNTVFWYRQTMMQGLELLAYFRNRAPLDDSGMPKDRFSAEMPDATLATLKIQPSEPRDSAVYFCASGGDGDSPLHFGNGTRLTVT.

A few counts support this clone. This chain links TRBV28 with TRBJ1-3; 7 bases are a match to TRBD1. Per the germline V gene, CDR1 is MDHEN and CDR2 is SYDVKM. The trim removed 5 bases at V and 1 base at J, leaving 8 bases unmatched. This CDR3 comprises 16 residues. CDR3 DNA sequence: TGTGCCAGCAGTGCCCCCAGGGGGTTATCTGGAAACACCATATATTTT. It encodes CASSAPRGLSGNTIYF. Combining the CDR3 with reference TRBV28 and TRBJ1-3 gives the whole variable domain DVKVTQSSRYLVKRTGEKVFLECVQDMDHENMFWYRQDPGLGLRLIYFSYDVKMKEKGDIPEGYSVSREKKERFSLILESASTNQTSMYLCASSAPRGLSGNTIYFGEGSWLTVV.

The chain is built from TRBV29-1 and TRBJ2-3; D gene ambiguous. Deletions cut 7 bases from V and 1 base from J, with 12 bases between. From germline, CDR1 is SQVTM and CDR2 ANQGSEA. The CDR3 totals 13 residues. CDR3: CSATSLGTDTQYF. The CDR3 DNA reads as TGCAGCGCTACCTCCCTCGGCACAGATACGCAGTATTTT.

This rearrangement joins TRBV9 to TRBJ2-3, with D perhaps matching TRBD2 (6 bases). CDR3 length: 15 residues. Germline values: CDR1 SGDLS, CDR2 YYNGEE. The germline V and J ends were trimmed by 3 bases and 6 bases, with 17 bases remaining between them. The CDR3 nucleotides read TGTGCCAGCAGCGCCTACACGGGACTCCTCGATACGCAGTATTTT. Its protein product is CASSAYTGLLDTQYF.

This sequence joins TRBV11-2 and TRBJ1-3; the match to TRBD1 covers 8 bases. The CDR3 is 13 amino acids. Germline V gene sequence: CDR1 SGHAT, CDR2 FQNNGV. V gave up 3 bases and J gave up 9 bases; unmatched junction bases: 4. The CDR3 sequence: CASSLQGAGTIYF. The DNA of the CDR3 is TGTGCCAGCAGCTTGCAGGGGGCCGGCACCATATATTTT.

This clone is categorized as large (0.1 to 1%). This chain connects TRBV2 to TRBJ2-3; maybe TRBD2 (6 bases). This CDR3 contains 13 residues. Germline-derived CDR1 and CDR2 are SNHLY and FYNNEI. Trimming stripped 7 bases from V and 2 bases from J, with 10 bases between. CDR3 sequence: CASKGDFTDTQYF. The CDR3 nucleotides read TGTGCCAGCAAAGGGGACTTCACAGATACGCAGTATTTT.

Remarks on this clone: A far larger clone is off by one base, so a read error is likely. For the CDR3, the DNA is TGCGCCAGCAGCTTGGGGTCCTGGGGGACAGATACGCAGTATTTT. This translates into CASSLGSWGTDTQYF. The V and J genes are TRBV5-1 and TRBJ2-3; D assignment may be TRBD1 or TRBD2 (5 bases each). Germline assignment: CDR1 SGHRS and CDR2 YFSETQ. There are 15 residues in the CDR3. Trimming left V 0 bases short and J 3 bases short, with 11 bases between.

This chain uses TRBV18 with TRBJ2-7, with 12 bases that match TRBD1. The V segment lost 3 bases and the J segment 5 bases; nucleotides outside the gene matches: 11. The V gene's germline CDR1 is KGHSH and CDR2 LQKENI. This CDR3 comprises 17 residues. The CDR3 DNA is TGTGCCAGCTCACCCATTCCCGGGACAGGGGGCACCCACGAGCAGTACTTC. Protein sequence: CASSPIPGTGGTHEQYF.

This chain links TRBV6-6 with TRBJ2-7, with TRBD2 as a possible D gene (7 bases). The CDR3 consists of 15 residues. Germline V gene lookup returns CDR1 MNHNY and CDR2 SVGAGI (reference sequence). The V gene lost 0 bases and the J gene lost 4 bases, with 13 bases spanning the gap. This chain's CDR3 is CASSYSGGAEYEQYF. The CDR3 bases are TGTGCCAGCAGTTACTCGGGGGGGGCAGAATACGAGCAGTACTTC.

The CDR3 spells CASSVSGTLNTEAFF. The CDR3 nucleotides are TGTGCCAGCAGCGTCTCCGGAACTTTGAACACTGAAGCTTTCTTT. The rearrangement joins TRBV9 to TRBJ1-1; D unresolved. V was pared by 2 bases and J by 0 bases, with 11 bases between. Germline values: CDR1 SGDLS, CDR2 YYNGEE. The CDR3 runs 15 residues.

This chain uses TRBV28 with TRBJ2-2, with 8 bases that match TRBD1. The ends lost 6 bases at V and 0 bases at J; junction bases unmatched: 9. Per the germline V gene, CDR1 is MDHEN and CDR2 is SYDVKM. The CDR3 runs to 17 residues. CDR3 residues: CASSPWTGQTNTGELFF. The CDR3 nucleotides read TGTGCCAGCAGCCCCTGGACAGGGCAGACGAACACCGGGGAGCTGTTTTTT.

The chain has TRBV2 and TRBJ2-6; D is ambiguous. The CDR3 totals 15 residues. V gave up 6 bases and J gave up 1 base, with 10 bases separating them. Per germline, CDR1 SNHLY and CDR2 FYNNEI. DNA of the CDR3: TGTGCCAGCAGATATACAGCGTCTGGGGCCAACGTCCTGACTTTC. Translation gives CASRYTASGANVLTF. Full variable domain (remainder filled in from reference TRBV2 and TRBJ2-6): EPEVTQTPSHQVTQMGQEVILRCVPISNHLYFYWYRQILGQKVEFLVSFYNNEISEKSEIFDDQFSVERPDGSNFTLKIRSTKLEDSAMYFCASRYTASGANVLTFGAGSRLTVL.

CDR3 nucleotide sequence: TGTGCCAGCAGTGGGGGACAGGCATCTGGGGCCAACGTCCTGACTTTC. Amino acids: CASSGGQASGANVLTF. The chain employs TRBV6-6 and TRBJ2-6, with 8 bases matching TRBD1. J gave up 1 base and V 5 bases, and 4 bases lay outside the gene matches. The germline gives CDR1 MNHNY, CDR2 SVGAGI (reference sequence). The CDR3 is 16 residues long.

The chain joins TRBV2 to TRBJ2-5, with 7 bases lining up with TRBD1. This CDR3 is 15 amino acids long. V shed 6 bases, J shed 5 bases, and the junction held 12 bases outside the gene matches. The germline V gene encodes CDR1 SNHLY and CDR2 FYNNEI. CDR3 loop: CASRNTGVGGETQYF. Here the CDR3 DNA reads TGTGCCAGCAGAAACACAGGGGTAGGCGGGGAGACCCAGTACTTC.

This sequence joins TRBV29-1 and TRBJ2-7; unclear D gene. The CDR3 runs 13 residues. Trimming left V 5 bases short and J 7 bases short, with 18 bases between. CDR1 and CDR2 from the germline V gene are SQVTM and ANQGSEA. DNA for the CDR3: TGCAGCGTTTTCCATCTATCGAGATTAGAGCAGTACTTC. This codes for CSVFHLSRLEQYF.

The chain combines TRBV28 with TRBJ1-1, with 7 bases that match TRBD1. The CDR3 is 15 amino acids. V lost 3 bases and J lost 3; bases outside the gene matches: 7. Germline lookup yields CDR1 MDHEN and CDR2 SYDVKM. The CDR3 protein is CASSFGDRSYTEAFF. The CDR3 bases are TGTGCCAGCAGTTTTGGGGACAGAAGTTACACTGAAGCTTTCTTT.

This sequence joins TRBV5-1 and TRBJ2-5; D gene uncertain. Germline loops: CDR1 SGHRS, CDR2 YFSETQ. The V gene lost 1 base and the J gene lost 1 base, with 11 bases spanning the gap. The CDR3 extends over 15 amino acids. CDR3 sequence: CASSLSVSFQETQYF. CDR3 DNA: TGCGCCAGCAGCTTGTCCGTTTCGTTCCAAGAGACCCAGTACTTC.

This sequence joins TRBV7-2 and TRBJ2-5; D is unclear. In germline, CDR1 is SGHTA, CDR2 FQGNSA. The CDR3 runs to 12 residues. Trimming removed 0 bases from V and 5 bases from J, with 4 bases in between. The CDR3 reads CASSLALETQYF. The CDR3 DNA follows: TGTGCCAGCAGCTTAGCCTTGGAGACCCAGTACTTC.

This clone was counted only a few times. J is TRBJ1-5 and V is TRBV6-6; TRBD1 aligns across 9 bases. CDR3 length: 16 amino acids. The J segment lost 4 bases and the V segment lost 5 bases, leaving 9 bases of the junction unmatched. CDR1 and CDR2 (germline): MNHNY, SVGAGI (reference sequence). This chain's CDR3 is CASSTPGQGGNQPQHF. In DNA, the CDR3 is TGTGCCAGCAGTACGCCGGGACAGGGAGGAAATCAGCCCCAGCATTTT.

CDR3 nucleotide sequence: TGTGCCAGTAGTATATCGGACACTGGAAACACCATATATTTT. Protein sequence: CASSISDTGNTIYF. The J gene is TRBJ1-3, the V gene TRBV19; D possibly corresponds to TRBD1 (5 bases). The V end lost 2 bases, the J end lost 2 bases, and 7 bases lay between the germline ends. The germline V gene encodes CDR1 LNHDA and CDR2 SQIVND (reference sequence). This CDR3 spans 14 amino acids.

This clone was detected only a few times. The chain is built from TRBV6-1 and TRBJ2-1; 9 bases line up with TRBD1. CDR3 length equals 14 residues. Germline CDR1 is MNHNS and CDR2 is SASEGT. V was pared by 6 bases and J by 8 bases, with 8 bases of the junction left unmatched. DNA for the CDR3: TGTGCCAGCAGAACAGGGGGCGCCTGGGATGAGCAGTTCTTC. This encodes CASRTGGAWDEQFF.

This clone showed up just a few times. An end of the junction differs from the germline gene, which may be a read error. The chain links TRBV10-3 to TRBJ1-5; TRBD1 agrees at 7 bases. CDR1 and CDR2 from the germline V gene are ENHRY and SYGVKD. The CDR3 contains 16 residues. CDR3 coding DNA: TGTGCCAGCAGTTACAGTGCAGGGGGAAACAATCAGCCCCAGCATTTT. This sequence encodes CASSYSAGGNNQPQHF.

This chain connects TRBV7-2 to TRBJ2-7; possible D gene TRBD2, 6 bases. Germline V gene data show CDR1 as SGHTA and CDR2 as FQGNSA. V lost 5 bases and J 6 bases, leaving 11 bases between the germline ends. The CDR3 extends over 12 amino acids. The CDR3, as DNA: TGTGCCAGCAGCCAATGGGGGGTCGAGCAGTACTTC. Residues: CASSQWGVEQYF.

This chain uses TRBV5-1 with TRBJ2-1, with a tentative D call TRBD2 (6 bases). Trimming took 1 base from V and 3 from J, leaving 14 bases between them. Germline values: CDR1 SGHRS, CDR2 YFSETQ. This CDR3 has 16 residues. This CDR3 reads CASSLRRGSGYNEQFF. In nucleotides, the CDR3 is TGCGCCAGCAGCTTGAGGCGGGGTAGCGGCTACAATGAGCAGTTCTTC.

The chain links TRBV7-6 to TRBJ1-3; D is undetermined. The V and J ends lost 1 base and 0 bases respectively, with 16 bases between them. The CDR3 has 18 residues. Germline V CDR1 and CDR2: SGHVS, FNYEAQ. The CDR3 region is CASSLEASNVASGNTIYF. CDR3 DNA sequence: TGTGCCAGCAGCTTAGAGGCCAGTAACGTGGCCTCTGGAAACACCATATATTTT.

This rearrangement joins TRBV5-1 to TRBJ2-7; TRBD1 matches 10 bases. This CDR3 spans 17 amino acids. V was clipped by 4 bases and J by 3 bases; unmatched bases: 13. Germline CDR1 is SGHRS and CDR2 is YFSETQ. CDR3 region: CASSTYGTGAQIYEQYF. The CDR3 bases are TGCGCCAGCAGCACCTACGGGACAGGGGCCCAGATCTACGAGCAGTACTTC.

The chain uses TRBV7-6 and TRBJ2-7; 11 bases fit TRBD1. The CDR3 length is 15 residues. The germline gives CDR1 SGHVS, CDR2 FNYEAQ. The ends lost 3 bases at V and 0 bases at J; junction bases unmatched: 1. CDR3 in amino acids: CASSFGTGGSYEQYF. In DNA form, the CDR3 reads TGTGCCAGCAGCTTCGGGACAGGGGGCTCCTACGAGCAGTACTTC.

This clone was seen only once. The genes are TRBV28 and TRBJ2-5; 7 bases line up with TRBD1. V dropped 6 bases and J dropped 5; count of bases not matched to a gene: 9. The CDR3 totals 14 residues. Germline V CDR1 and CDR2: MDHEN, SYDVKM. The CDR3 DNA is TGTGCCAGCAGCCCGACAGGGCATCACGAGACCCAGTACTTC. Residues: CASSPTGHHETQYF.

This sequence joins TRBV15 and TRBJ2-5, with 10 nucleotides matching TRBD2. Germline V gene lookup returns CDR1 LNHNV and CDR2 YYDKDF (reference sequence). CDR3 size: 16 residues. Trimming took 5 bases from V and 4 from J; bases not matched to a gene: 10. CDR3 residues: CATSPIQRGGGETQYF. The CDR3 DNA reads as TGTGCCACCAGCCCAATCCAGCGGGGGGGCGGAGAGACCCAGTACTTC. Using reference TRBV15 and TRBJ2-5 for the parts outside the CDR3, the full variable domain is DAMVIQNPRYQVTQFGKPVTLSCSQTLNHNVMYWYQQKSSQAPKLLFHYYDKDFNNEADTPDNFQSRRPNTSFCFLDIRSPGLGDTAMYLCATSPIQRGGGETQYFGPGTRLLVL.

The rearrangement joins TRBV4-1 to TRBJ2-5; D assignment may be TRBD1 or TRBD2 (5 bases each). Trimming removed 4 bases from V and 1 base from J, with 7 bases in between. Germline lookup yields CDR1 MGHRA and CDR2 YSYEKL. The CDR3 runs to 13 residues. The CDR3: CASSLGVQETQYF. In nucleotides, the CDR3 is TGCGCCAGCAGCCTGGGGGTCCAAGAGACCCAGTACTTC.